The 25 T cell receptor beta chains below all came from one sample that was sequenced in a study of T cell responses to AZD1222 COVID-19 vaccine. The table came from immunoSEQ multiplex PCR; TCRdb's copy has only in-frame clones and leaves some out. The data hold over 50,000 clones, with roughly 80% observed a single time. The sequences come from peripheral blood, collected on day 0 of AZD1222 vaccination. The origin of the receptors is an adult in good health.

The V call is TRBV11-3, the J call TRBJ1-1, with 7 bases identical to TRBD1. CDR1 and CDR2 (germline): SGHNT, YENEEA. This CDR3 has 15 amino acids. Germline trimming cut 2 bases from V and 3 bases from J; bases unmatched to any gene: 6. CDR3 sequence reads: CASSLSPGGYTEAFF. Here the CDR3 DNA reads TGTGCCAGCAGCTTAAGTCCAGGGGGTTACACTGAAGCTTTCTTT.

The gene calls are TRBV19 and TRBJ1-3; the match to TRBD1 covers 8 bases. The CDR3 sequence is 16 residues long. The V gene's germline CDR1 is LNHDA and CDR2 SQIVND (reference sequence). The junction had 10 bases not matched to a gene; V was cut back by 7 bases and J by 2 bases. CDR3 loop: CASIPLQGAAGNTIYF. The DNA for the CDR3 is TGTGCCAGTATCCCACTCCAGGGGGCGGCTGGAAACACCATATATTTT.

This clone is a singleton in its sample. The CDR3 loop is CSVDIFDRVIVGTDTQYF. The DNA of the CDR3 is TGCAGCGTTGATATCTTTGACAGGGTGATCGTGGGCACAGATACGCAGTATTTT. The rearrangement uses TRBV29-1 and TRBJ2-3; 7 bases line up with TRBD1. Germline CDR1 and CDR2: SQVTM and ANQGSEA. The ends lost 3 bases at V and 1 base at J; junction bases unmatched: 16. This CDR3 is 18 amino acids long.

The V gene is TRBV5-4, the J gene TRBJ2-1; possible D gene TRBD2, 6 bases. CDR1 is SGHNT and CDR2 is YYREEE in the germline V gene (reference sequence). The CDR3 extends over 16 amino acids. V was shortened by 3 bases and J by 0 bases, with 13 bases between the two germline ends. CDR3 nucleotides: TGTGCCAGCAGCTGGGACCCCGGGAGCTCCTACAATGAGCAGTTCTTC. It yields the protein CASSWDPGSSYNEQFF.

This sequence joins TRBV7-2 and TRBJ1-2, with no clear D. CDR1 is SGHTA and CDR2 is FQGNSA in the germline V gene. Trimming shortened V by 7 bases and J by 2 bases, and 17 bases separated the two germline ends. This CDR3 is built from 15 residues. CDR3: CASNTIGEDNYGYTF. In nucleotides, the CDR3 is TGTGCCAGCAACACTATTGGAGAGGACAACTATGGCTACACCTTC.

The chain is built from TRBV2 and TRBJ1-1, with D possibly being TRBD1 (6 bases). Trimming took 10 bases from V and 2 from J, leaving 17 bases between them. CDR1 is SNHLY and CDR2 is FYNNEI in the germline V gene. This CDR3 is built from 14 residues. CDR3 protein: CATLTDRFNTEAFF. CDR3 bases: TGTGCCACCCTAACGGACAGATTCAACACTGAAGCTTTCTTT.

This sequence joins TRBV6-5 and TRBJ2-7, with D unclear. Trimming cost V 6 bases and J 6 bases, with 15 bases left between them. The germline gives CDR1 MNHEY, CDR2 SVGAGI. The CDR3 length is 13 residues. CDR3 protein: CASRYAGDGEQYF. CDR3 sequence (DNA): TGTGCCAGCAGATACGCTGGTGATGGCGAGCAGTACTTC.

A single count supports this clone. The chain employs TRBV5-6 and TRBJ1-1; D is ambiguous. Germline V gene data show CDR1 as SGHDT and CDR2 as YYEEEE. Trimming stripped 0 bases from V and 2 bases from J, with 14 bases between. The CDR3 sequence is 16 residues long. The CDR3 sequence: CASSLAGEVSNTEAFF. CDR3 in DNA: TGTGCCAGCAGCTTGGCCGGAGAGGTCTCAAACACTGAAGCTTTCTTT.

This rearrangement joins TRBV7-2 to TRBJ2-5; no firm D call. V was trimmed by 1 base and J by 6 bases, leaving 15 bases between them. The germline V gene has CDR1 SGHTA and CDR2 FQGNSA. The CDR3 covers 15 residues. The DNA of the CDR3 is TGTGCCAGCAGCTTAGTGGCGGACGGGTGGAAGACCCAGTACTTC. Translating gives CASSLVADGWKTQYF.

This clone was seen once. The CDR3 end shows no conserved phenylalanine or tryptophan, and so a read error is likely. The limits of the CDR3 on the DNA are not certain, so only TCRdb's listed CDR3 is given. This chain's CDR3 is CASSPTNSSSS. The chain couples TRBV3-1 (or the pseudogene TRBV3-2) to TRBJ1-1. Germline CDR1 and CDR2: LGHDT and YNNKEL (reference sequence). Including both end residues, the CDR3 is 11 amino acids long.

The V gene is TRBV9, the J gene TRBJ2-2, with 7 bases lining up with TRBD2. The V gene end was trimmed by 1 base and the J gene end by 0 bases; junction bases not matched to a gene: 6. The length of the CDR3 is 17 residues. Germline V gene lookup returns CDR1 SGDLS and CDR2 YYNGEE. The CDR3 DNA reads TGTGCCAGCAGCGTAAGGGGTGGGAGGGCGAACACCGGGGAGCTGTTTTTT. Its translation is CASSVRGGRANTGELFF.

Only a few counts were recorded for this clone. The gene calls are TRBV11-2 and TRBJ2-1; TRBD2 is a possible D gene (5 bases). Germline CDR1 is SGHAT and CDR2 is FQNNGV. The CDR3 is 16 residues long. The V end lost 1 base, the J end lost 0 bases, and 10 bases lay between the germline ends. CDR3 protein: CASSLGGGSSYNEQFF. Written as DNA, the CDR3 is TGTGCCAGCAGCTTAGGAGGAGGCAGCTCCTACAATGAGCAGTTCTTC.

In its sample, this clone was seen once. CDR3 in DNA: TGTGCCAGCAGCTTAGAACCCCCTACAGGGGTCAATGAAAAACTGTTTTTT. Translation gives CASSLEPPTGVNEKLFF. The chain combines TRBV7-2 with TRBJ1-4; 7 nucleotides agree with TRBD1. With 1 base clipped from V and 5 bases from J, the junction kept 10 bases outside the gene matches. This CDR3 contains 17 residues. Germline CDR1 SGHTA, CDR2 FQGNSA.

This rearrangement joins TRBV9 to TRBJ1-6; D is undetermined. There are 14 residues in the CDR3. Germline loops: CDR1 SGDLS, CDR2 YYNGEE. Trimming took off 4 bases at V and 5 bases at J, with 10 bases between the two ends. The CDR3 is CASSLAPNNSPLHF. For the CDR3, the DNA is TGTGCCAGCAGCCTCGCCCCCAATAATTCACCCCTCCACTTT.

This clone was detected only once. The rearrangement joins TRBV7-9 to TRBJ1-5; weak D call: TRBD1 (6 bases). V was shortened by 5 bases and J by 6 bases, with 17 bases between the two germline ends. The CDR3 totals 15 residues. Germline V CDR1 and CDR2: SEHNR, FQNEAQ (reference sequence). The DNA for the CDR3 is TGTGCCAGCAGCGACCAAACAGGGATTCCTCAGCCCCAGCATTTT. This sequence encodes CASSDQTGIPQPQHF.

This clone was seen just once. The chain recombines TRBV5-1 with TRBJ2-2; no reliable D call. Germline CDR1 is SGHRS and CDR2 is YFSETQ. This CDR3 is built from 15 residues. Trimming cost V 7 bases and J 1 base, with 14 bases left between them. Here the CDR3 reads CASHDGGRNTGELFF. The CDR3 nucleotides read TGCGCCAGCCACGACGGTGGCCGGAACACCGGGGAGCTGTTTTTT.

The CDR3 DNA sequence: TGTGCCAGCAGCCAAAATCTCCAACAGGGAAATGAGCAGTTCTTC. This sequence encodes CASSQNLQQGNEQFF. This chain links TRBV3-1 (or the pseudogene TRBV3-2) with TRBJ2-1; D might be TRBD1 (6 bases). This CDR3 region has 15 residues. Germline V lookup: CDR1 LGHDT, CDR2 YNNKEL (reference sequence). Trimming removed 2 bases at V and 7 bases at J, with 15 bases between.

In nucleotides, the CDR3 is TGTGCCAGCAGGGACAGCTATAATTCACCCCTCCACTTT. Its translation is CASRDSYNSPLHF. The V call is TRBV6-5, the J call TRBJ1-6, with D tentatively TRBD1 (6 bases). This CDR3 region has 13 residues. Germline loops: CDR1 MNHEY, CDR2 SVGAGI. Trimming took off 6 bases at V and 3 bases at J, with 6 bases between the two ends.

The sample holds a few counts of this clone. This chain uses TRBV4-2 with TRBJ1-4; D is unresolved. The CDR3 consists of 16 residues. Germline loops: CDR1 LGHNA, CDR2 YNFKEQ. V dropped 0 bases and J dropped 6 bases, with 14 bases sitting between them. The CDR3 sequence is CASSQEGLSRDEKLFF. Here the CDR3 DNA reads TGTGCCAGCAGCCAAGAGGGCCTCTCCCGGGATGAAAAACTGTTTTTT.

CDR3 residues: CASSYLGTGSKPLHF. CDR3 nucleotide sequence: TGTGCCAGCAGTTACTTAGGGACAGGGAGTAAGCCCCTCCACTTT. The chain joins TRBV6-5 to TRBJ1-6; 9 bases agree with TRBD1. Per the germline V gene, CDR1 is MNHEY and CDR2 is SVGAGI. The CDR3 is 15 residues long. V lost 1 base, J lost 13 bases, and 8 bases stayed unmatched.

This clone was observed a handful of times. This chain uses TRBV7-9 with TRBJ2-3; D possibly matches TRBD1 or TRBD2 (5 bases each). Germline values: CDR1 SEHNR, CDR2 FQNEAQ (reference sequence). V lost 7 bases and J 5 bases, leaving 13 bases between the germline ends. This CDR3 comprises 13 residues. The CDR3 here is CASMGPGGDTQYF. The CDR3 DNA sequence: TGTGCCAGCATGGGACCAGGTGGAGATACGCAGTATTTT. The complete variable domain, with remaining parts taken from reference TRBV7-9 and TRBJ2-3, reads DTGVSQNPRHKITKRGQNVTFRCDPISEHNRLYWYRQTLGQGPEFLTYFQNEAQLEKSRLLSDRFSAERPKGSFSTLEIQRTEQGDSAMYLCASMGPGGDTQYFGPGTRLTVL.

This clone was seen more than once but under ten times. The chain employs TRBV18 and TRBJ1-6; D is ambiguous. There are 15 residues in the CDR3. Germline CDR1 reads KGHSH; CDR2 reads LQKENI. Deletions cut 0 bases from V and 7 bases from J, with 10 bases between. CDR3 amino acids: CASSPPAGRNSPLHF. In nucleotides, the CDR3 is TGTGCCAGCTCACCACCGGCAGGACGGAATTCACCCCTCCACTTT. The variable domain in full, completed from reference TRBV18 and TRBJ1-6, reads NAGVMQNPRHLVRRRGQEARLRCSPMKGHSHVYWYRQLPEEGLKFMVYLQKENIIDESGMPKERFSAEFPKEGPSILRIQQVVRGDSAAYFCASSPPAGRNSPLHFGNGTRLTVT.

V and J are TRBV6-5 and TRBJ2-1; 9 bases agree with TRBD1. Germline CDR1 and CDR2: MNHEY and SVGAGI. The junction had 4 bases not matched to a gene; V was cut back by 2 bases and J by 8 bases. This CDR3 spans 14 amino acids. The CDR3 sequence is CASSYGTGSDEQFF. DNA for the CDR3: TGTGCCAGCAGTTACGGGACAGGGTCTGATGAGCAGTTCTTC.

This clone showed up just once. This rearrangement joins TRBV27 to TRBJ2-2, with D perhaps matching TRBD1 (5 bases). Germline lookup yields CDR1 MNHEY and CDR2 SMNVEV (reference sequence). Trimming stripped 5 bases from V and 7 bases from J, with 14 bases between. The CDR3 length is 14 residues. The CDR3, as DNA: TGTGCCAGCAGTGGACGCGTAGGGGTCGGGGAGCTGTTTTTT. Residues: CASSGRVGVGELFF.

The chain links TRBV29-1 to TRBJ1-1; D is possibly TRBD1 (5 bases). The CDR3 is made up of 17 amino acids. Trimming removed 1 base from V and 4 bases from J, with 22 bases in between. From germline, CDR1 is SQVTM and CDR2 ANQGSEA. CDR3: CSVEGSRDRVGSTEAFF. DNA for the CDR3: TGCAGCGTTGAAGGGAGTAGAGACAGAGTGGGCAGCACTGAAGCTTTCTTT.